These 3 T cell receptor beta chains came from one sample sequenced in a study of blood T cell repertoires in COVID-19. Data came from immunoSEQ multiplex PCR; TCRdb stores just in-frame clones and leaves some out. The data contain 150,000 to 200,000 clones, about 86% of them singletons. The source material was peripheral blood. These receptors all stem from a man aged 18-30 years with acute or convalescent COVID-19.

This clone was recorded once. The chain employs TRBV9 and TRBJ1-5; tentative D call: TRBD1 (5 bases). V lost 0 bases to trimming and J lost 4 bases, with 8 bases between them. Per germline, CDR1 SGDLS and CDR2 YYNGEE. The CDR3 has 14 amino acids. This CDR3 is CASSVDAGNQPQHF. DNA for the CDR3: TGTGCCAGCAGCGTAGATGCAGGGAATCAGCCCCAGCATTTT.

The rearrangement joins TRBV19 to TRBJ1-1, with TRBD1 as a possible D gene (5 bases). Trimming took 7 bases from V and 8 from J, leaving 14 bases between them. Germline CDR1 reads LNHDA; CDR2 reads SQIVND (reference sequence). This CDR3 comprises 12 residues. CDR3 sequence (DNA): TGTGCCAGTACCTCGGGGGGGTCGGAAGCTTTCTTT. This translates into CASTSGGSEAFF.

CDR3 sequence (DNA): TGTGCCAGCAGCGTAAGGGGGACTAGCGGGGGCGAGACCCAGTACTTC. This encodes CASSVRGTSGGETQYF. The genes are TRBV9 and TRBJ2-5; 14 bases align to TRBD2. From germline, CDR1 is SGDLS and CDR2 YYNGEE. This CDR3 comprises 16 residues. V trimming: 1 base; J trimming: 5 bases; junction bases outside the gene matches: 4.